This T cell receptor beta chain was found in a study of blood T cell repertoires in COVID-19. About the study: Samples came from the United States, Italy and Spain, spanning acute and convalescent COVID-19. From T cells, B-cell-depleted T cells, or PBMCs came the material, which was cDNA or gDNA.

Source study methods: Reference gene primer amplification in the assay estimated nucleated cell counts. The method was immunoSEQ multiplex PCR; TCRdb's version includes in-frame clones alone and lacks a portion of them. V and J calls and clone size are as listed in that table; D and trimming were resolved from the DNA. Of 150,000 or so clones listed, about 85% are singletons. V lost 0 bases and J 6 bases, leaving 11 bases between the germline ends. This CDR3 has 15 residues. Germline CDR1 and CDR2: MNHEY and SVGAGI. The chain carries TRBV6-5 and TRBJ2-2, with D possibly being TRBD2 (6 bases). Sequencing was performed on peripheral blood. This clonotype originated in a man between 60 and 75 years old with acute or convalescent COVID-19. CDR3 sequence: CASSYSGSMAGELFF. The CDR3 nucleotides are TGTGCCAGCAGTTACTCCGGGAGTATGGCCGGGGAGCTGTTTTTT.